This T cell receptor (beta chain) was identified during a study of T cell repertoires in cytomegalovirus infection. Study-level findings and limits: There were HLA-C-restricted CMV-specific TCR beta clonotypes dominating the ex vivo response. The cumulative frequency of public TCR beta families identified carriers of CMV plus the relevant HLA.

MiXCR, run by TCRdb on the reads, gives a single entry per CDR3 protein. The sample has about 830,000 distinct CDR3 sequences; approximately 30% are singletons. As concerns this clonotype: What it recognizes is unknown.

The CDR3 has 21 residues. Trimming cost V 2 bases and J 0 bases; bases outside gene matches: 14. Germline V gene data show CDR1 as MNHEY and CDR2 as SVGAGI. The receptor was isolated from a human donor in good health (CMV status not recorded). Some clones in this sample may be carry-over from other donors' samples. The starting material was cultured CD8+ T cells from PBMCs, obtained from culture after CMV antigen stimulation. This rearrangement joins TRBV6-5 to TRBJ2-3, with 13 bases identical to TRBD2. The CDR3: CASSYRRLAGGASPSTDTQYF. Here the CDR3 DNA reads TGTGCCAGCAGTTACCGCCGACTAGCGGGGGGAGCCTCCCCTAGCACAGATACGCAGTATTTT.